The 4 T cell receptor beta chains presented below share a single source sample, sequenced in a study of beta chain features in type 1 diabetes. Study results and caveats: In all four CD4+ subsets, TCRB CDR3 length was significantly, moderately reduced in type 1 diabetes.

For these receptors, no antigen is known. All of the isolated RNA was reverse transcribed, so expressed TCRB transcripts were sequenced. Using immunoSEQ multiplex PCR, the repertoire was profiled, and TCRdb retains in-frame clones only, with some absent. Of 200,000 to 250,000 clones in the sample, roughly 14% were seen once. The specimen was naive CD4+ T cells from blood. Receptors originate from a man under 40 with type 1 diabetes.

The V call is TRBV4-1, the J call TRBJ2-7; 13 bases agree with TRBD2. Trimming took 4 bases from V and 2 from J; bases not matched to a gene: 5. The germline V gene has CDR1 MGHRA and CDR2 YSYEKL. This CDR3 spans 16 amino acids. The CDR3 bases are TGCGCCAGCAGCCGTCCCGGGACTAGCGGGACCTACGAGCAGTACTTC. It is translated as CASSRPGTSGTYEQYF.

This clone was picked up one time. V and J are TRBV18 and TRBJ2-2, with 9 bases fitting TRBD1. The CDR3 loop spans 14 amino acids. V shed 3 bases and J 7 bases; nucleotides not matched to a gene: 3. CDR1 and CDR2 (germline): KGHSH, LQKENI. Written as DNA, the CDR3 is TGTGCCAGCTCACCGGACAGGGGCGGCGGGGAGCTGTTTTTT. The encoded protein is CASSPDRGGGELFF. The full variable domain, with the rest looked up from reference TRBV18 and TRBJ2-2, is NAGVMQNPRHLVRRRGQEARLRCSPMKGHSHVYWYRQLPEEGLKFMVYLQKENIIDESGMPKERFSAEFPKEGPSILRIQQVVRGDSAAYFCASSPDRGGGELFFGEGSRLTVL.

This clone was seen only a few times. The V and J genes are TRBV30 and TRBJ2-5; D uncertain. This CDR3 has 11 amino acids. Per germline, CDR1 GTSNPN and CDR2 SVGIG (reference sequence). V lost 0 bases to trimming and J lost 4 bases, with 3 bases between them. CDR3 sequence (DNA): TGTGCCTGGAGTGTGGCAGAGACCCAGTACTTC. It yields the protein CAWSVAETQYF.

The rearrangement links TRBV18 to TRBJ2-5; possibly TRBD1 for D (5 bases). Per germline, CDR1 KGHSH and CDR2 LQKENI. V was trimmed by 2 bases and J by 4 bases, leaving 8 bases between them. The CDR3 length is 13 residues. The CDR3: CASSPGAGETQYF. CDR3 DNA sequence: TGTGCCAGCTCACCAGGGGCCGGAGAGACCCAGTACTTC.